This TCR beta chain stems from a study of blood T cell repertoires in COVID-19. Study overall: The samples span acute and convalescent COVID-19 from the United States, Italy and Spain.

Under the authors' procedure: Estimates of nucleated cell counts were drawn from the amplification of reference gene primers. Profiling relied on immunoSEQ multiplex PCR, and the TCRdb table lists in-frame clones only, not all of them. D and trimming were read from the DNA, whereas the V and J calls and clone size are those reported in that table. Of some 330,000 clones detected, around 89% appear once; the ten largest clones hold around 4%. The CDR3 length is 15 residues. The germline V and J ends were trimmed by 2 bases and 2 bases, with 12 bases remaining between them. Germline CDR1 and CDR2: MNHEY and SVGEGT.

The V gene is TRBV6-2 or TRBV6-3, the J gene TRBJ1-2; possible D gene TRBD1, 5 bases. The sequence came from a woman aged 45 to 65 with active or convalescent COVID-19. Sequenced: peripheral blood. In nucleotides, the CDR3 is TGTGCCAGCAGTTACCCGTCCGCAGGGAACTATGGCTACACCTTC. The encoded protein is CASSYPSAGNYGYTF.